A single sample gave rise to the 30 T cell receptor beta chains below, sequenced in a study of human T cells and chemical hapten exposure. Time point specified: healthy volunteer bleed at 2 weeks. Unfractionated whole blood yielded total RNA. MiXCR, run by TCRdb on the RACE reads, gives a single entry per CDR3 protein. In the table there are around 130,000 distinct CDR3 sequences, about 9.4% of which are singletons. Sequencing used whole blood. These TCRs come from a male donor in good health. Some clones in this sample may be carry-over from other donors' samples.

The rearrangement uses TRBV12-5 and TRBJ2-7; tentative D call: TRBD1 (6 bases). Germline loops: CDR1 LGHNT, CDR2 FRNRAP. The CDR3 contains 17 residues. V lost 0 bases and J 2 bases, leaving 17 bases between the germline ends. The CDR3 spells CASGLVLSGDEPYEQYF. As DNA, the CDR3 is TGTGCTAGTGGTTTGGTACTTTCAGGGGATGAACCCTACGAGCAGTACTTC. Variable domain in full (rest from reference TRBV12-5 and TRBJ2-7): DARVTQTPRHKVTEMGQEVTMRCQPILGHNTVFWYRQTMMQGLELLAYFRNRAPLDDSGMPKDRFSAEMPDATLATLKIQPSEPRDSAVYFCASGLVLSGDEPYEQYFGPGTRLTVT.

The chain joins TRBV12-3 or TRBV12-4 to TRBJ2-7; the D call may be TRBD1 or TRBD2 (6 bases each). The CDR3 sequence is 15 residues long. V lost 7 bases and J 3 bases, leaving 19 bases between the germline ends. DNA of the CDR3: TGTGCCAGCACTTCGGGGGCAGGGATAGGCTACGAGCAGTACTTC. This gives the protein CASTSGAGIGYEQYF.

This clonotype was detected a few times. This chain joins TRBV6-1 and TRBJ1-5, with 9 bases aligning to TRBD1. Losses at the gene ends were 6 bases for V and 6 bases for J; bases not matched to a gene: 9. Germline CDR1 reads MNHNS; CDR2 reads SASEGT. The CDR3 extends over 15 amino acids. The CDR3 spells CASRLDRGYGQPQHF. The CDR3 bases are TGTGCCAGCAGGCTTGACAGGGGGTATGGTCAGCCCCAGCATTTT.

This clonotype occurred a few times. The genes are TRBV27 and TRBJ2-1; D is possibly TRBD1 (6 bases). Germline CDR1 MNHEY, CDR2 SMNVEV (reference sequence). V was cut by 0 bases and J by 6 bases, with 15 bases left in between. The CDR3 length is 16 residues. The CDR3 DNA follows: TGTGCCAGCAGTTTATCAGGGGGTGGCAGCCGCAATGAGCAGTTCTTC. It yields the protein CASSLSGGGSRNEQFF.

This clonotype came up a few times. The chain links TRBV7-2 to TRBJ2-1, with a tentative D call TRBD2 (6 bases). The CDR3 has 15 amino acids. Germline V lookup: CDR1 SGHTA, CDR2 FQGNSA. Trimming cost V 0 bases and J 2 bases, with 8 bases left between them. CDR3 nucleotide sequence: TGTGCCAGCAGCTTAGCTAGCGGACCCTACAATGAGCAGTTCTTC. Encoded protein: CASSLASGPYNEQFF.

This clonotype was counted a few times. V and J are TRBV9 and TRBJ2-5; the match to TRBD2 covers 13 bases. Germline CDR1 reads SGDLS; CDR2 reads YYNGEE. CDR3 length: 15 amino acids. The junction had 2 bases not matched to a gene; V was cut back by 4 bases and J by 2 bases. CDR3 protein: CASSQGLAGQETQYF. The CDR3 DNA reads as TGTGCCAGCAGCCAGGGACTAGCGGGACAAGAGACCCAGTACTTC.

The sample holds a few counts of this clonotype. In nucleotides, the CDR3 is TGTGCCAGCAGTAAGACGGGACAGGGGGCCGCCAAAAACATTCAGTACTTC. Protein: CASSKTGQGAAKNIQYF. This chain uses TRBV6-6 with TRBJ2-4; 12 bases line up with TRBD1. Unmatched junction bases numbered 6, after V lost 5 bases and J lost 1 base. The CDR3 loop spans 17 amino acids. Per germline, CDR1 MNHNY and CDR2 SVGAGI (reference sequence).

This clonotype was seen a handful of times. The chain recombines TRBV6-5 with TRBJ2-7; D not certain. CDR1 and CDR2 from the germline V gene are MNHEY and SVGAGI. V was cut by 7 bases and J by 0 bases, with 22 bases left in between. This CDR3 is built from 17 residues. CDR3 sequence: CASTPHLLRGSSYEQYF. CDR3 sequence (DNA): TGTGCCAGCACCCCACACCTGCTTCGCGGTAGCTCCTACGAGCAGTACTTC.

This clonotype has more than one count but fewer than ten. The chain joins TRBV27 to TRBJ1-1, with 7 bases lining up with TRBD1. Germline CDR1 is MNHEY and CDR2 is SMNVEV (reference sequence). The CDR3 covers 13 residues. Trimming removed 5 bases from V and 5 bases from J; junction bases left unmatched: 5. DNA for the CDR3: TGTGCCAGCAGTACTCAGGGGGGTACTGAAGCTTTCTTT. Translating gives CASSTQGGTEAFF.

V and J are TRBV10-3 and TRBJ2-5; the D gene is possibly TRBD2 (6 bases). Germline assignment: CDR1 ENHRY and CDR2 SYGVKD. This CDR3 is 14 amino acids long. The ends were cut back, 7 bases at V and 2 bases at J, with 14 bases in the middle. CDR3 loop: CAITDGGAQETQYF. CDR3 in DNA: TGTGCCATCACCGACGGGGGAGCACAAGAGACCCAGTACTTC.

The chain recombines TRBV11-2 with TRBJ2-7; D not resolved. In germline, CDR1 is SGHAT, CDR2 FQNNGV. V was pared by 7 bases and J by 2 bases, with 9 bases between. The CDR3 has 12 residues. This CDR3 reads CASTGGPYEQYF. In DNA, the CDR3 is TGTGCCAGCACGGGTGGGCCCTACGAGCAGTACTTC.

The chain combines TRBV19 with TRBJ2-2; 7 bases agree with TRBD1. Germline V lookup: CDR1 LNHDA, CDR2 SQIVND (reference sequence). The trim removed 1 base at V and 4 bases at J, leaving 3 bases unmatched. The CDR3 contains 15 residues. CDR3 protein: CASSIGRQGTGELFF. CDR3 DNA sequence: TGTGCCAGTAGTATAGGACGACAGGGCACCGGGGAGCTGTTTTTT.

This clonotype was detected only a few times. The CDR3 DNA reads TGCGCCAGCAGCTTGACAAGACAGGGGGCGAACACCGGGGAGCTGTTTTTT. This sequence encodes CASSLTRQGANTGELFF. The chain is built from TRBV5-1 and TRBJ2-2; 9 nucleotides line up with TRBD1. The germline V gene encodes CDR1 SGHRS and CDR2 YFSETQ. The V gene end was trimmed by 1 base and the J gene end by 0 bases; junction bases not matched to a gene: 4. The CDR3 loop spans 17 amino acids.

The sample holds many counts of this clonotype. The rearrangement joins TRBV20-1 to TRBJ2-7; TRBD1 matches 7 bases. Germline assignment: CDR1 DFQATT and CDR2 SNEGSKA (reference sequence). This CDR3 is 12 amino acids long. V lost 6 bases, J lost 1 base, and 3 bases stayed unmatched. CDR3 DNA: TGCAGTGCGGGACAGACGTCCTACGAGCAGTACTTC. Residues: CSAGQTSYEQYF.

This clonotype was picked up a small number of times. The V gene is TRBV2, the J gene TRBJ1-4, with TRBD1 matching 9 bases. From germline, CDR1 is SNHLY and CDR2 FYNNEI. The CDR3 is 15 amino acids. The V segment lost 1 base and the J segment 5 bases; nucleotides outside the gene matches: 2. CDR3 in DNA: TGTGCCAGCAGTGAAGGGGACAGGGAGAATGAAAAACTGTTTTTT. Its translation is CASSEGDRENEKLFF. Drawing the rest from reference TRBV2 and TRBJ1-4, the complete variable domain is EPEVTQTPSHQVTQMGQEVILRCVPISNHLYFYWYRQILGQKVEFLVSFYNNEISEKSEIFDDQFSVERPDGSNFTLKIRSTKLEDSAMYFCASSEGDRENEKLFFGSGTQLSVL.

The V gene is TRBV7-8, the J gene TRBJ2-3; the match to TRBD2 covers 11 bases. Germline CDR1 is SGHVS and CDR2 is FQNEAQ. The CDR3 runs 16 residues. With 6 bases clipped from V and 2 bases from J, the junction kept 7 bases outside the gene matches. CDR3 in amino acids: CASRLGTSGSTDTQYF. The CDR3 DNA follows: TGTGCCAGCAGACTCGGGACTAGCGGATCCACAGATACGCAGTATTTT.

This clonotype was found many times. The chain couples TRBV6-1 to TRBJ1-6, with a weak D call TRBD1 (6 bases). CDR1 is MNHNS and CDR2 is SASEGT in the germline V gene. V lost 3 bases and J 7 bases, leaving 16 bases between the germline ends. The CDR3 totals 16 residues. The CDR3 loop is CASSEKSGTLNSPLHF. CDR3 nucleotide sequence: TGTGCCAGCAGTGAGAAATCCGGGACATTGAATTCACCCCTCCACTTT.

This clonotype has only a few counts. This chain links TRBV12-3 or TRBV12-4 with TRBJ2-7; 7 bases fit TRBD1. The CDR3 has 14 amino acids. V dropped 6 bases and J dropped 2; count of bases not matched to a gene: 7. The CDR3 DNA sequence: TGTGCCAGCAGCGACCTGGGACAGCCCTACGAGCAGTACTTC. Amino acid sequence: CASSDLGQPYEQYF.

This clonotype was observed at least ten times. The chain uses TRBV20-1 and TRBJ1-5, with 8 bases that match TRBD1. The V gene end was trimmed by 6 bases and the J gene end by 7 bases; junction bases not matched to a gene: 5. The CDR3 extends over 12 amino acids. Germline values: CDR1 DFQATT, CDR2 SNEGSKA (reference sequence). CDR3 protein: CSATTGVQPQHF. The CDR3 nucleotides read TGCAGTGCCACGACAGGGGTGCAGCCCCAGCATTTT.

Here the CDR3 reads CASSLEGAGAGTEAFF. CDR3 coding DNA: TGTGCCAGCAGCTTAGAAGGTGCAGGGGCTGGGACTGAAGCTTTCTTT. This chain connects TRBV7-2 to TRBJ1-1, with D perhaps matching TRBD1 (6 bases). Germline loops: CDR1 SGHTA, CDR2 FQGNSA. Deletions cut 1 base from V and 5 bases from J, with 17 bases between. This CDR3 is 16 amino acids long.

This clonotype was counted between two and nine times. The V and J genes are TRBV5-6 and TRBJ1-5; D is uncertain. CDR1 is SGHDT, CDR2 YYEEEE, per germline. The V and J ends lost 0 bases and 5 bases respectively, with 18 bases between them. This CDR3 is 17 amino acids long. CDR3 sequence (DNA): TGTGCCAGCAGCTTGGATCAGGTAGCGTCTAGGGATCAGCCCCAGCATTTT. Its translation is CASSLDQVASRDQPQHF.

This clonotype was recorded many times. The chain recombines TRBV6-2 or TRBV6-3 with TRBJ1-4, with D hard to call. Germline V CDR1 and CDR2: MNHEY, SVGEGT. The CDR3 is made up of 15 amino acids. Between the trimmed V and J ends, which lost 5 bases and 8 bases, there was a span of 18 bases. The DNA for the CDR3 is TGTGCCAGCAGTCCTGGTGATGCGGTAGAGGAAAAACTGTTTTTT. Its protein product is CASSPGDAVEEKLFF.

This clonotype was counted at least ten times. The V and J genes are TRBV6-1 and TRBJ2-2; D possibly corresponds to TRBD1 (6 bases). The V end was cut by 0 bases, the J end by 5 bases, with 13 bases between. Germline assignment: CDR1 MNHNS and CDR2 SASEGT. CDR3 size: 16 residues. The DNA of the CDR3 is TGTGCCAGCAGTGAAGCCCCGGGACACCGAACCGGGGAGCTGTTTTTT. This encodes CASSEAPGHRTGELFF.

This clonotype was picked up a small number of times. CDR3 loop: CASSLGVGLTSYEQYF. CDR3 coding DNA: TGTGCCAGCAGCTTGGGTGTAGGACTTACCTCCTACGAGCAGTACTTC. The chain links TRBV7-2 to TRBJ2-7; D perhaps matches TRBD2 (5 bases). Per germline, CDR1 SGHTA and CDR2 FQGNSA. V was shortened by 3 bases and J by 0 bases, with 15 bases between the two germline ends. This CDR3 region has 16 residues. The full variable domain, in which reference TRBV7-2 and TRBJ2-7 provide the parts outside the CDR3, is GAGVSQSPSNKVTEKGKDVELRCDPISGHTALYWYRQSLGQGLEFLIYFQGNSAPDKSGLPSDRFSAERTGGSVSTLTIQRTQQEDSAVYLCASSLGVGLTSYEQYFGPGTRLTVT.

This clonotype has a count of ten or more. The V and J genes are TRBV24-1 and TRBJ2-5, with TRBD1 matching 8 bases. The CDR3 totals 15 residues. With V trimmed by 5 bases and J by 4 bases, 8 bases remained unmatched. Germline assignment: CDR1 KGHDR and CDR2 SFDVKD. CDR3 in DNA: TGTGCCACCAGTGTTGGACAGGGAATCGGAGAGACCCAGTACTTC. This gives the protein CATSVGQGIGETQYF.

This clonotype was detected ten times or more. The chain employs TRBV6-2 or TRBV6-3 and TRBJ2-1; 13 nucleotides match TRBD2. Germline CDR1 reads MNHEY; CDR2 reads SVGEGT. The CDR3 loop spans 15 amino acids. The J segment lost 6 bases and the V segment lost 6 bases, leaving 5 bases of the junction unmatched. The CDR3 reads CASRLLAGGVNEQFF. DNA for the CDR3: TGTGCCAGCAGATTACTAGCGGGAGGGGTCAATGAGCAGTTCTTC.

The rearrangement links TRBV6-6 to TRBJ1-1, with a possible D match to TRBD1 (6 bases). Germline CDR1 and CDR2: MNHNY and SVGAGI (reference sequence). This CDR3 has 12 amino acids. Deletions cut 7 bases from V and 1 base from J, with 7 bases between. The CDR3 reads CASNRANTEAFF. CDR3 DNA: TGTGCCAGCAACAGGGCGAACACTGAAGCTTTCTTT.

Note on this clonotype: A clone one base away is much larger, so this may be a read error. This chain connects TRBV6-5 to TRBJ2-7; D is uncertain. CDR1 and CDR2 from the germline V gene are MNHEY and SVGAGI. CDR3 length equals 14 residues. CDR3 sequence (DNA): TGTGCCAGCAGTTACTCTGGGTATGCCTACGAGCAGAACTTC. This translates into CASSYSGYAYEQNF.

The rearrangement joins TRBV20-1 to TRBJ2-7; D may be TRBD1 (6 bases). The CDR3 consists of 14 residues. CDR1 and CDR2 from the germline V gene are DFQATT and SNEGSKA (reference sequence). The ends were cut back, 6 bases at V and 0 bases at J, with 15 bases in the middle. The CDR3 region has the DNA TGCAGTGCCAGGGGCGGGCTAAGCTCCTACGAGCAGTACTTC. Translating it yields CSARGGLSSYEQYF.

In this sample, this clonotype turned up many times. The chain uses TRBV7-9 and TRBJ2-7, with 9 bases identical to TRBD1. CDR1 and CDR2 (germline): SEHNR, FQNEAQ (reference sequence). The CDR3 runs to 14 residues. J gave up 4 bases and V 4 bases, and 5 bases lay outside the gene matches. The CDR3 spells CASSWTGVGYEQYF. Written as DNA, the CDR3 is TGTGCCAGCAGCTGGACAGGGGTTGGTTACGAGCAGTACTTC.